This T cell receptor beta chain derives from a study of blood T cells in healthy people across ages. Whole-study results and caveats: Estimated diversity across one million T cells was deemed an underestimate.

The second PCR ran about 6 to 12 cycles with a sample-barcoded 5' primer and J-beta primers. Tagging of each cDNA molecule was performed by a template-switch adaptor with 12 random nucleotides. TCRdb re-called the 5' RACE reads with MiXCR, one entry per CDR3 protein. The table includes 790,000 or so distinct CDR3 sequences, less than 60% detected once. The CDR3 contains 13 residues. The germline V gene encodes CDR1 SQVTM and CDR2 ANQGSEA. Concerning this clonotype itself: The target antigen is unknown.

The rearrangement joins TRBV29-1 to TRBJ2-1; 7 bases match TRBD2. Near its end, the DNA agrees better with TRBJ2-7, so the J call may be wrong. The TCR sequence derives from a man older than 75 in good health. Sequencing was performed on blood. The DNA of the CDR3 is TGCAGCCGCCGGGACTATCAATACAATGAGCAGTACTTC. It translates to CSRRDYQYNEQYF.